Following are 4 T cell receptor beta chains from one sample sequenced in a study of CD8+ T cells in alopecia areata. Treatment defined: oral pan-JAK inhibitor, 5-10 mg twice daily. cDNA serving as the sequencing template came from extracted, reverse transcribed RNA. Clones were read by immunoSEQ multiplex PCR, and TCRdb kept only the in-frame ones, dropping some. The sample has 150,000 to 200,000 clones, less than 70% seen once; the top ten hold approximately 15%. Sequences were derived from CD4+ T cells sorted from blood, sampled at week 24, from a patient treated with tofacitinib. Receptors were obtained from a human donor with alopecia areata.

The chain links TRBV5-1 to TRBJ1-1; D gene ambiguous. The CDR3 totals 13 residues. The germline gives CDR1 SGHRS, CDR2 YFSETQ. V gave up 6 bases and J gave up 0 bases, with 9 bases separating them. CDR3 DNA sequence: TGCGCCAGCACCCAAGGGCTGAACACTGAAGCTTTCTTT. Encoded protein: CASTQGLNTEAFF.

The rearrangement uses TRBV30 and TRBJ1-3, with 8 positions matching TRBD1. In germline, CDR1 is GTSNPN, CDR2 SVGIG (reference sequence). The CDR3 has 13 amino acids. V dropped 3 bases and J dropped 4; count of bases not matched to a gene: 2. The CDR3 DNA sequence: TGTGCCTGGAGCGGACAGGGCGGAAACACCATATATTTT. This codes for CAWSGQGGNTIYF.

V usage is TRBV4-2 and J usage is TRBJ2-3; 7 bases align to TRBD2. V lost 1 base to trimming and J lost 5 bases; unmatched junction nucleotides: 12. There are 17 residues in the CDR3. Germline V gives CDR1 LGHNA, CDR2 YNFKEQ. The DNA for the CDR3 is TGTGCCAGCAGCCAAGCCTTAGCGGGTGCAAGGAGAGATACGCAGTATTTT. Translated: CASSQALAGARRDTQYF.

There are a few counts of this clone. The rearrangement links TRBV30 to TRBJ1-3, with D possibly being TRBD1 (5 bases). Germline lookup yields CDR1 GTSNPN and CDR2 SVGIG (reference sequence). The CDR3 length is 15 residues. With 2 bases removed from V and 1 base from J, the gap between germline ends came to 12 bases. The CDR3 DNA follows: TGTGCCTGGAGTACGGGACGGGAATCTGGAAACACCATATATTTT. It translates to CAWSTGRESGNTIYF. The variable domain in full, with the rest retrieved from reference TRBV30 and TRBJ1-3, is SQTIHQWPATLVQPVGSPLSLECTVEGTSNPNLYWYRQAAGRGLQLLFYSVGIGQISSEVPQNLSASRPQDRQFILSSKKLLLSDSGFYLCAWSTGRESGNTIYFGEGSWLTVV.